What follows describes a single T cell receptor beta chain. These data come from a study of T-cell reconstitution after alpha-beta-depleted transplantation in children. From germline, CDR1 is SGHDN and CDR2 FVKESK. This CDR3 has 15 amino acids. V was cut by 1 base and J by 4 bases, with 13 bases left in between. Molecular barcoding with unique molecular identifiers was used for the TCRbeta library. TCRdb used MiXCR to reprocess the PCR reads, holding one entry per CDR3 protein. Of approximately 980,000 distinct CDR3 sequences detected, around 30% appear once; the ten largest clones hold roughly 31%. The chain recombines TRBV14 with TRBJ1-2; TRBD1 might be the D (6 bases). Sequenced material: PBMCs, mostly from graft donor cells, taken 360 days after TCRalphabeta/CD19-depleted stem cell transplant. The receptor was isolated from a boy under two years old who had a stem cell transplant for SCID, so the T cells may come from the graft donor. The CDR3 here is CASSQVGTRSYGYTF. The CDR3 nucleotides read TGTGCCAGCAGCCAAGTCGGGACACGGTCCTATGGCTACACCTTC.